This entry is about one T cell receptor beta chain. This receptor's antigen is unknown. Base qualities are not provided; no much larger clone lies one nucleotide away. A distance of 10 bases separates the germline ends of V and J, which lose 0 bases and 1 base respectively. The CDR3, cysteine through phenylalanine, is 15 amino acids long. Of all the DNA, just the CDR3 is kept, 45 bases in frame from base 1. The germline V gene (reference sequence) specifies SGHNT as CDR1 and YYREEE as CDR2. This sample was included in a study of blood T cell repertoires in COVID-19 (dated by TCRdb to about 2020). About the investigation overall: Samples from collaborators originated in the United States, Italy and Spain and spanned both the acute and convalescent phases of COVID-19. The prospective study material was composed of cDNA or gDNA derived from T cells, B-cell-depleted T cells, or PBMCs. A de-identified subject ID, COVID-19 status, age in years and sex were almost always included in the sample metadata. The repertoires were released in a freely available public database meant as a resource for research on the immune response to SARS-CoV-2. Samples were obtained from the ongoing ImmuneRACE study (first 160 participants) and from 1,254 subjects provided by 6 global collaborators. Subjects who had been exposed to COVID-19, were actively infected with it, or had recovered from it provided the deeply sampled blood TCRbeta repertoires that made up the dataset. Where available, HLA class I and class II types were taken from metadata supplied by the sample provider and were not determined by assay-based typing.

Each collaborating institution followed its own protocols to collect whole blood in K2EDTA tubes. For TCRbeta analysis, collaborators shipped samples as frozen whole blood, isolated PBMCs, or DNA extracted from either of those sample types. What the study reported, not specific to this receptor: Clinical and demographic metadata were provided uncurated, with the amount varying by source and participant.

TCRbeta CDR3 regions were amplified from genomic DNA using the immunoSEQ Assay, a bias-controlled multiplex PCR. The study's processing was this. The number of nucleated cells in each sample was estimated from the amplification of reference gene primers within the assay. To quantify the absolute abundance of each unique TCRbeta CDR3 rearrangement, sequence reads were collapsed and filtered. For each sample, productive Simpson clonality was calculated by taking the square root of Simpson's diversity index across productive rearrangements. This immuneACCESS table, as held by TCRdb, lists in-frame sequences with V and J called but not all clones. Of the missing ones, under half trace to an unresolved V gene in checked studies; the others have no known cause. The V and J calls and clone size come from that table; D and trimming were worked out from the DNA. The sample data list 200,000 to 250,000 clones, and 82% of these were observed just once. Under 2% of the sample rests with the top ten.

The sequencing input was peripheral blood. The sequence is built from TRBV5-4 and TRBJ1-1, with TRBD1 tentatively as D gene (5 bases match). The TCR comes from a woman aged 80 or older with acute or convalescent COVID-19. The nucleotides are TGTGCCAGCAGCTTGGGCGGGACCGGGAACACTGAAGCTTTCTTT. It specifies CASSLGGTGNTEAFF.